This T cell receptor (beta chain) came from a study of T cells expressing NK-cell markers. TCRdb reprocessed the 5' RACE reads and stores each CDR3 protein as one record, lacking DNA. The sample data list 500,000 to 700,000 distinct CDR3 sequences. The CDR3 loop spans 15 amino acids. The origin of this receptor is a man younger than 30 in good health. Sequencing was carried out using blood T cells: a sorted CD56 or NKG2C T cell subset, CD4+ or CD8+ T cells, or bulk PBMC T cells (not recorded which). The chain combines TRBV12-3 or TRBV12-4 with TRBJ2-2; the TRBD1 assignment by TCRdb is unverifiable without DNA. This CDR3 reads CASSLGAGAGGELFF.